This T cell receptor (beta chain) appears in the sequencing data of a study of blood T cells in healthy people across ages. The CDR3 sequence is 13 residues long. V was shortened by 0 bases and J by 4 bases, with 7 bases between the two germline ends. Germline V gene sequence: CDR1 GTSNPN, CDR2 SVGIG (reference sequence). Points from the study as a whole: Versus aged donors, long-lived donors had higher diversity and more naive CD4+ cells. The donors' CMV status was not determined, possibly confounding changes in expanded clonotypes.

Worth noting for this clonotype: Its antigen is not known.

Donors were healthy Caucasian individuals from Russia aged roughly 6 to 90. The amount of total RNA extracted per sample was at least 5 micrograms. The use of a sample-barcoded 5' primer and a J-beta primer mix characterized a second PCR of roughly 7 to 11 cycles. TCRdb fed the 5' RACE reads into MiXCR, producing one record per CDR3 protein. Seen here are around 1,500,000 distinct CDR3 sequences, under 30% observed once, and the top ten hold over 7%. The V gene is TRBV30, the J gene TRBJ1-3, with unresolved D. This clonotype was sampled from a woman aged 30 to 39 in good health. The sample consisted of blood. The CDR3, as DNA: TGTGCCTGGAGTGTGGACCGCGGAAACACCATATATTTT. It encodes CAWSVDRGNTIYF. The full variable domain, with the rest looked up from reference TRBV30 and TRBJ1-3, is SQTIHQWPATLVQPVGSPLSLECTVEGTSNPNLYWYRQAAGRGLQLLFYSVGIGQISSEVPQNLSASRPQDRQFILSSKKLLLSDSGFYLCAWSVDRGNTIYFGEGSWLTVV.